This TCR beta chain is from a study of T cells in Graves' hyperthyroidism and ophthalmopathy (dated by TCRdb to between 2018 and 2021). For the wider study: Peripheral blood was collected at initial diagnosis, before any treatment. Prospective prediction of ophthalmopathy was tested in an independent validation cohort of approximately 19 hyperthyroidism patients and approximately 17 patients who later progressed to ophthalmopathy. A discovery cohort of about a hundred patients, about 40 with Graves' ophthalmopathy and about 58 with stable Graves' hyperthyroidism, was used to find distinguishing TCR V-J signatures. The paper reports TCR Vbeta CDR3 sequencing of more than 120 peripheral blood samples: some 41 ophthalmopathy, around 80 hyperthyroidism and 17 progressor patients. The 85 to 100 discovery patients were divided at random into training and test sets in a 7:3 ratio. The study also compared thyroid tissue and blood T-cell repertoires from roughly six Graves' hyperthyroidism patients. Following sampling, methimazole starting at 30 mg daily was given to hyperthyroidism patients, and high-dose intravenous methylprednisolone was given to ophthalmopathy patients.

Study-wide findings and limitations: In validation, the model predicted progression to ophthalmopathy with 65% to 71% sensitivity and approximately 72% specificity, a median of approximately 6.7 months before onset. Most expanded thyroid clonotypes (frequency above 0.001) were also found in blood, which suggests that blood repertoires may mirror thyroid immune responses. A 13 V-J signature model separated ophthalmopathy from stable hyperthyroidism, with approximately 86% sensitivity and 81.08% specificity in cross-validation and 80%/75% in testing. Sample size was not statistically predetermined, and investigators were not blinded to group allocation.

Ophthalmopathy patients had moderately to severely active disease, with a Clinical Activity Score of 3 or more, a NOSPECS grade of 4 or more, and a disease duration of less than 3 months. Patients with uncontrolled infections, other autoimmune diseases, pregnancy or lactation were excluded. Diagnoses were established on the basis of clinical symptoms, serum thyroxine and TRAb, thyroid ultrasound, and orbital computed tomography. PBMCs were isolated from 10 ml of fresh peripheral blood by Ficoll-Paque density gradient centrifugation. Total RNA was extracted with Trizol reagent, and quality was checked on an Agilent 2100 Bioanalyzer. Many counts were recorded for this clonotype. Its specific antigen is unknown. Base qualities were left out, and no much larger clone turns up one base away. The TCR beta CDR3 regions were amplified from RNA transcripts. For the first round of RT-PCR on the TCR CDR3, the HTBI primer set was used together with the Qiagen OneStep RT-PCR kit. The libraries were constructed in a second round of multiplex PCR and then size-selected and purified. Sequencing of the libraries was done on an Illumina HiSeq2000 using paired-end 100 bp reads. For the original study's pipeline: SOAPnuke was used to process the raw data, throwing out any read that contained adapters or uncalled bases, had a mean Phred below 15, or lacked an exact constant-primer or identifier match. COPE v1.2.5 was used to merge the high-quality paired reads, and each unique nucleotide sequence was defined as a clonotype. Clonotypes were aligned to IMGT TRBV, TRBD and TRBJ reference segments using MiTCR v1.1. Only V-J combinations with frequency above 0.0001, covering about 99% of repertoires, were analysed. The TCS score was defined as F50 (clonal expansion) divided by E x V (chaos), with BLOSUM62-based TCRdist calculated between CDR3 peptides within each V-J. Welch's t-statistics and random forest reduced just over 500 V-J features to fewer than 15, which were used in a naive Bayes classifier (R e1071). In-frame beta chains were kept once TCRdb had trimmed the public reads at Q25 with fastp and called clones with MiXCR. Rows are unified per CDR3 protein, each entry keeping the most common DNA and genes. V and J calls and clone size were set by TCRdb, not the authors. The sample table records roughly 530,000 distinct CDR3 sequences; approximately 17% of these occur just once. Clones ranked in the top ten supply approximately 15% of the sample.

The specimen sequenced was blood. This clonotype originated in a woman in her late teens or twenties with Graves' ophthalmopathy.

The CDR3 is CAWRIWGQNNSPLHF. The nucleotide sequence reads TGTGCCTGGAGGATCTGGGGACAGAATAATTCACCCCTCCACTTT. The chain was built from TRBV30 and TRBJ1-6, and TRBD1 aligns with 7 junction nucleotides. Reading the germline V gene (reference sequence) gives CDR1 GTSNPN and CDR2 SVGIG. The junction shows trimming of 3 bases on V and 5 bases on J, and the gene matches do not reach 7 bases of it. The CDR3 runs 15 residues from the cysteine to the phenylalanine. Only CDR3 DNA is held: 45 bases, read in frame from base 1.